The clone carrying this TCR beta chain was seen just once. What it recognizes is unknown. Using immunoSEQ multiplex PCR, the repertoire was profiled, and TCRdb retains in-frame clones only, with some absent. The sample includes roughly 14,000 clones, roughly 79% seen only once; the top ten take 10%. The data derive from a study of chemoradiotherapy in HPV16-positive cancers. Study-wide findings and caveats: Candidate HPV-specific clones and E7-related TCR motifs grew in tumor during treatment.

The CDR3 contains 15 residues. Between the trimmed V and J ends, which lost 4 bases and 7 bases, there was a span of 19 bases. Per germline, CDR1 MGHRA and CDR2 YSYEKL. Sample collection was performed from a patient who underwent chemoradiotherapy. The chain employs TRBV4-1 and TRBJ1-1; the D is unclear. The TCR originated in a human donor with HPV-associated anogenital cancer. Here the CDR3 DNA reads TGCGCCAGCAGCCCTGCGGCCTCGAGGAGTGGTGAAGCTTTCTTT. Translation: CASSPAASRSGEAFF.